The 5 T cell receptor beta chains below all came from one sample that was sequenced in a study of blood T cell repertoires in COVID-19. Sequenced by immunoSEQ multiplex PCR; TCRdb stores in-frame clones only, minus some. The profile shows tens of thousands of clones, 89% of them singletons. Source material: peripheral blood. The receptors shown here come from a man in his fifties with acute or convalescent COVID-19.

This clone was seen just once. V gene TRBV6-5 combines with J gene TRBJ2-7; a weak D match, TRBD1 (6 bases). The ends were cut back, 6 bases at V and 3 bases at J, with 12 bases in the middle. Germline CDR1 and CDR2: MNHEY and SVGAGI. CDR3 length: 13 residues. Here the CDR3 DNA reads TGTGCCAGCAGCTCGACAGGAATCTACGAGCAGTACGTC. This sequence encodes CASSSTGIYEQYV.

DNA of the CDR3: TGTGCCATCAGCCTGAGCTCCTACAATGAGCAGTTCTTC. This gives the protein CAISLSSYNEQFF. The rearrangement uses TRBV10-3 and TRBJ2-1; no definite D call. CDR1 is ENHRY and CDR2 is SYGVKD in the germline V gene. Trimming took 6 bases from V and 0 from J, leaving 6 bases between them. The CDR3 spans 13 residues.

The chain couples TRBV2 to TRBJ2-5; 8 bases fit TRBD2. Trimming cost V 3 bases and J 5 bases; bases outside gene matches: 2. This CDR3 region has 13 residues. Germline CDR1 SNHLY, CDR2 FYNNEI. For the CDR3, the DNA is TGTGCCAGCAGTGAGCCGGGGGGGGAGACCCAGTACTTC. This encodes CASSEPGGETQYF.

The chain is built from TRBV28 and TRBJ1-2; weak D call: TRBD1 (6 bases). This CDR3 is built from 12 residues. The V end was cut by 7 bases, the J end by 5 bases, with 11 bases between. Germline V CDR1 and CDR2: MDHEN, SYDVKM. DNA for the CDR3: TGTGCCAGCAAGACAGGACAGTATGGCTACACCTTC. Protein: CASKTGQYGYTF.

This clone was counted only a few times. The chain has TRBV2 and TRBJ1-1, with 9 nucleotides matching TRBD1. CDR1 and CDR2 (germline): SNHLY, FYNNEI. This CDR3 is built from 16 residues. With 6 bases clipped from V and 5 bases from J, the junction kept 13 bases outside the gene matches. This CDR3 is CASRFLPGQGWTEAFF. The CDR3 bases are TGTGCCAGCAGATTTCTACCGGGACAGGGTTGGACTGAAGCTTTCTTT.